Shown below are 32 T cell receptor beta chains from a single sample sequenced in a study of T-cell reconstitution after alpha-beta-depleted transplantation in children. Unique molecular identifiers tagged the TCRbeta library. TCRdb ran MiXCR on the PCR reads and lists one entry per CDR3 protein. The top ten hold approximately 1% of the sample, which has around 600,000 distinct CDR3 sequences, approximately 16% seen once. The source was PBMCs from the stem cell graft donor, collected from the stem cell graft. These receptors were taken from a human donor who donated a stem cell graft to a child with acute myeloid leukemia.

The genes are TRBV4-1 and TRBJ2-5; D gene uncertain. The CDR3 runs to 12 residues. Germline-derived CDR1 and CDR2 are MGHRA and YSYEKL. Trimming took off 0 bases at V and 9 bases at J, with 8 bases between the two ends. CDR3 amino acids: CASSQDFGPQYF. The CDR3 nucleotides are TGCGCCAGCAGCCAAGATTTTGGTCCCCAGTACTTC.

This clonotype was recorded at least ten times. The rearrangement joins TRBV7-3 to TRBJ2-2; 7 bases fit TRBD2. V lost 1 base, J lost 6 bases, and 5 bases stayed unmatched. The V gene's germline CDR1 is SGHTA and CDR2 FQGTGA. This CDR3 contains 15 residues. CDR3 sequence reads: CASSLIGRGAGELFF. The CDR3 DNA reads TGTGCCAGCAGCTTAATTGGGAGGGGCGCCGGGGAGCTGTTTTTT.

The CDR3 sequence is CASSPRSLVGYTF. CDR3 sequence (DNA): TGTGCCAGCAGCCCGAGGAGCCTAGTGGGCTACACCTTC. The J gene is TRBJ1-2, the V gene TRBV6-2 or TRBV6-3, with no clear D. The CDR3 is made up of 13 amino acids. Trimming took off 6 bases at V and 8 bases at J, with 16 bases between the two ends. Germline V CDR1 and CDR2: MNHEY, SVGEGT.

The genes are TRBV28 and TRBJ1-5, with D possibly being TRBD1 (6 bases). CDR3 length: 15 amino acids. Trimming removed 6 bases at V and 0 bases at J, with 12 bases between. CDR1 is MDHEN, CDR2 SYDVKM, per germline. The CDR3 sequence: CASRGQYLSNQPQHF. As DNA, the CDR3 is TGTGCCAGCAGAGGACAGTACCTTAGCAATCAGCCCCAGCATTTT.

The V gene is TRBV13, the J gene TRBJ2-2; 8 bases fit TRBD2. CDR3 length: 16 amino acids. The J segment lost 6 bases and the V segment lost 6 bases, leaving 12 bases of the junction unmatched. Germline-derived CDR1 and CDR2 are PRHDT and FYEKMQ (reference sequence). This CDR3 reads CASSLSGGGVAGELFF. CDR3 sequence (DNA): TGTGCCAGCAGTCTAAGCGGGGGAGGTGTGGCCGGGGAGCTGTTTTTT.

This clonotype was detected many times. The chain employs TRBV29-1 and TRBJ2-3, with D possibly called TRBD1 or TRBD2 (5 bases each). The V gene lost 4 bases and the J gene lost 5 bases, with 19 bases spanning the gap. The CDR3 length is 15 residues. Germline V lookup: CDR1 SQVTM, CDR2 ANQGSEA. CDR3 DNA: TGCAGCGTTGGTGGGGGATCGCTAGCAGGAGATACGCAGTATTTT. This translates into CSVGGGSLAGDTQYF.

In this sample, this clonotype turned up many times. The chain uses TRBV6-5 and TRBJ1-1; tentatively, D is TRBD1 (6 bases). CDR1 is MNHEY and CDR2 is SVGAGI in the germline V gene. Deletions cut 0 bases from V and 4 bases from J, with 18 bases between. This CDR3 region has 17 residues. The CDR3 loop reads CASSYSTWEEGGTEAFF. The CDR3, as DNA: TGTGCCAGCAGTTACTCCACATGGGAGGAGGGGGGCACTGAAGCTTTCTTT.

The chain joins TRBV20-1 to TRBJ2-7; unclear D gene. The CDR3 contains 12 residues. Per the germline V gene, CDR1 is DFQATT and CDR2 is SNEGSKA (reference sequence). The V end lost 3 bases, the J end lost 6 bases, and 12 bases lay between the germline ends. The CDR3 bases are TGCAGTGCTAGGCGTCTCTCCCCCGAGCAGTACTTC. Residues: CSARRLSPEQYF.

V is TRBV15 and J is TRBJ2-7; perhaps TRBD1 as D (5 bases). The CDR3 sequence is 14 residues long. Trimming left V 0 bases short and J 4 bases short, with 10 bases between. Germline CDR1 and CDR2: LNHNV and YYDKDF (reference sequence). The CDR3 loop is CATSRDPRDYEQYF. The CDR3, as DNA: TGTGCCACCAGCAGAGATCCCAGGGATTACGAGCAGTACTTC.

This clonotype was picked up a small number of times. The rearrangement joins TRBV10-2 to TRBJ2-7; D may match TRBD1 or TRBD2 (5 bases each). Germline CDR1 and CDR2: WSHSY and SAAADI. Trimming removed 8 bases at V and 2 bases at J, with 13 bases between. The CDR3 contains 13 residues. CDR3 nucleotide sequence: TGCGCCAGCGGGACCCCATCCCCCTACGAGCAGTACGTC. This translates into CASGTPSPYEQYV.

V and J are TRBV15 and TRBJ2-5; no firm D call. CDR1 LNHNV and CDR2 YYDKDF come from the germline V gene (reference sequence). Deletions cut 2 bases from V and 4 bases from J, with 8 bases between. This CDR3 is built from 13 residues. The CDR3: CATSRISGETQYF. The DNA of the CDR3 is TGTGCCACCAGCAGAATTTCAGGAGAGACCCAGTACTTC. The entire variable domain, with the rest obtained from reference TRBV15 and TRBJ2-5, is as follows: DAMVIQNPRYQVTQFGKPVTLSCSQTLNHNVMYWYQQKSSQAPKLLFHYYDKDFNNEADTPDNFQSRRPNTSFCFLDIRSPGLGDTAMYLCATSRISGETQYFGPGTRLLVL.

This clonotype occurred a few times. In DNA, the CDR3 is TGCAGTGCTAGTACCCGCTCCGGAGATACGCAGTATTTT. This translates into CSASTRSGDTQYF. The rearrangement links TRBV20-1 to TRBJ2-3; D is ambiguous. V lost 3 bases to trimming and J lost 5 bases, with 12 bases between them. Germline CDR1 DFQATT, CDR2 SNEGSKA (reference sequence). This CDR3 is 13 amino acids long.

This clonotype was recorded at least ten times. CDR3 sequence (DNA): TGTGCCACCAGCAGTTTGACCACCGGGGAGCTGTTTTTT. Translation gives CATSSLTTGELFF. The rearrangement uses TRBV15 and TRBJ2-2; D is unresolved. Trimming left V 3 bases short and J 4 bases short, with 6 bases between. Germline assignment: CDR1 LNHNV and CDR2 YYDKDF (reference sequence). The CDR3 loop spans 13 amino acids.

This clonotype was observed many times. The CDR3 spells CASSLSKRVDEQFF. The CDR3, as DNA: TGTGCCAGCAGCTTATCGAAGAGAGTGGATGAGCAGTTCTTC. This rearrangement joins TRBV11-2 to TRBJ2-1, with D unclear. V was pared by 2 bases and J by 8 bases, with 13 bases between. Per the germline V gene, CDR1 is SGHAT and CDR2 is FQNNGV. The CDR3 is made up of 14 amino acids.

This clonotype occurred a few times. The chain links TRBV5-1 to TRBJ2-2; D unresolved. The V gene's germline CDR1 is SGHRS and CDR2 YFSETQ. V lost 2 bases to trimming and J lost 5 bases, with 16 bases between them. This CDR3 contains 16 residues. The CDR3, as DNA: TGCGCCAGCAGCTTAGGCCGGGCCATGGAGACCGGGGAGCTGTTTTTT. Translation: CASSLGRAMETGELFF.

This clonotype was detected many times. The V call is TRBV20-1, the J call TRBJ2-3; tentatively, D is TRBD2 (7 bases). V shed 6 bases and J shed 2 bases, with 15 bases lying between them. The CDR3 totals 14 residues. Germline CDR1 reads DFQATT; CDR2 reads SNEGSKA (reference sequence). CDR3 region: CSAEGGPYTDTQYF. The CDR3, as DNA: TGCAGTGCCGAGGGGGGGCCGTACACAGATACGCAGTATTTT.

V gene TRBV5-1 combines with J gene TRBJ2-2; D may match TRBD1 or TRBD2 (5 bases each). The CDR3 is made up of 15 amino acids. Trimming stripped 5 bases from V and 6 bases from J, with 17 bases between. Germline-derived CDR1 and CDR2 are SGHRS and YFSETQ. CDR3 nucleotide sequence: TGCGCCAGCAGGTCAGGGACGGACATATCCGGGGAGCTGTTTTTT. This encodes CASRSGTDISGELFF.

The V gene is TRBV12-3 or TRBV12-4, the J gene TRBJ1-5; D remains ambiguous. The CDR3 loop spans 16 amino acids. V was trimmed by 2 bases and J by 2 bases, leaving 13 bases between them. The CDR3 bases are TGTGCCAGCAGTTTAAATCCGGGTGTCGGCAATCAGCCCCAGCATTTT. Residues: CASSLNPGVGNQPQHF.

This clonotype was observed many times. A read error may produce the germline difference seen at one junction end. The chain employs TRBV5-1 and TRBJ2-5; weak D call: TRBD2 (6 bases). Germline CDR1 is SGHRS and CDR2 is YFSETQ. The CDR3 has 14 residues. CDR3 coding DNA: TGTGCCAGCAGTCCAGGGACTGCCCAAGAGACCCAGTACTTC. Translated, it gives CASSPGTAQETQYF.

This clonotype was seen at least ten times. The CDR3 DNA reads as TGCAGCGCGGAATTTAACTATGGCTACACCTTC. Residues: CSAEFNYGYTF. This chain uses TRBV29-1 with TRBJ1-2; D is undetermined. The CDR3 length is 11 residues. Trimming left V 7 bases short and J 1 base short, with 7 bases between. Germline V gene sequence: CDR1 SQVTM, CDR2 ANQGSEA.

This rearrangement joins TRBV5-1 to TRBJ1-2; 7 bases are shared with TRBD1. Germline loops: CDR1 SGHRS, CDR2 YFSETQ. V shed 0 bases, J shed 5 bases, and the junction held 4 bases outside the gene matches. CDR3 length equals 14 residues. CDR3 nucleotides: TGCGCCAGCAGCTTGGTCGGACAGGAATATGGCTACACCTTC. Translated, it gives CASSLVGQEYGYTF.

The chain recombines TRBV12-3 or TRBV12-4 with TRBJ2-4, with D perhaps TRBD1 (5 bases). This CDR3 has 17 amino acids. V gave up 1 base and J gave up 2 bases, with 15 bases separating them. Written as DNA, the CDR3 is TGTGCCAGCAGTTTAGGCACAGGCAGGATATCCAAAAACATTCAGTACTTC. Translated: CASSLGTGRISKNIQYF.

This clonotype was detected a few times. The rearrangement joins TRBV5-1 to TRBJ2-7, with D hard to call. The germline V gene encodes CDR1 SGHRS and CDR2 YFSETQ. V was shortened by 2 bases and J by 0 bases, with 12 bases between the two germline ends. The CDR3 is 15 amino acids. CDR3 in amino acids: CASSLDTYSSYEQYF. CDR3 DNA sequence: TGCGCCAGCAGCTTAGACACCTACTCCTCCTACGAGCAGTACTTC.

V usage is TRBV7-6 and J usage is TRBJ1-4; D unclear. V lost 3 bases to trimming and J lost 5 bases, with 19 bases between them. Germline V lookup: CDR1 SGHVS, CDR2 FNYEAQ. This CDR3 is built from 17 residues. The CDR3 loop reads CASSFNVGPNLNEKLFF. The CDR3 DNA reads TGTGCCAGCAGCTTTAATGTCGGGCCTAACTTGAATGAAAAACTGTTTTTT.

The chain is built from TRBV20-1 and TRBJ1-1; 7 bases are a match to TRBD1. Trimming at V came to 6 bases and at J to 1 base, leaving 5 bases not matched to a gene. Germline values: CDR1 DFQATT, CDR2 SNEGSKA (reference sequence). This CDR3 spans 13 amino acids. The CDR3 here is CSAPTGWNTEAFF. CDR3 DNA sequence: TGCAGTGCACCGACAGGGTGGAACACTGAAGCTTTCTTT.

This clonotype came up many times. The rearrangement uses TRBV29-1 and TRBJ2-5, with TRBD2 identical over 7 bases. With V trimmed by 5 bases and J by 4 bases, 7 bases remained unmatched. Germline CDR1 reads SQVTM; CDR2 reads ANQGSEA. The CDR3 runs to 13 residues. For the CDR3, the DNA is TGCAGCGTTCTCGAGACTAGCCGAGAGACCCAGTACTTC. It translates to CSVLETSRETQYF.

CDR3 protein: CSAWGGEQFF. CDR3 DNA: TGCAGTGCTTGGGGGGGTGAGCAGTTCTTC. V gene TRBV20-1 combines with J gene TRBJ2-1; TRBD2 aligns across 7 bases. Trimming cost V 5 bases and J 9 bases; bases outside gene matches: 1. The CDR3 is 10 amino acids. Germline V CDR1 and CDR2: DFQATT, SNEGSKA (reference sequence).

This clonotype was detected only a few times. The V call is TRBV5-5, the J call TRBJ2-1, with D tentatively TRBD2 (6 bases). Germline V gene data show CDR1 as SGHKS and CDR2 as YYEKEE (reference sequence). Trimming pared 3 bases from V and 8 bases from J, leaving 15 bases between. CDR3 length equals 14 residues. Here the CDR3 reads CASSSGPWGDEQFF. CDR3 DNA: TGTGCCAGCAGCTCGGGACCCTGGGGGGATGAGCAGTTCTTC.

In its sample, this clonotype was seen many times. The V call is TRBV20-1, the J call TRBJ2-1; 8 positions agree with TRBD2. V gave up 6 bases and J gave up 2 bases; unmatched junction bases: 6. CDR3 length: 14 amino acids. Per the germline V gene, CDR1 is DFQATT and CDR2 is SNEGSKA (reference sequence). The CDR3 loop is CSAQAGDAYNEQFF. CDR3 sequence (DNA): TGCAGTGCCCAAGCGGGGGATGCCTACAATGAGCAGTTCTTC.

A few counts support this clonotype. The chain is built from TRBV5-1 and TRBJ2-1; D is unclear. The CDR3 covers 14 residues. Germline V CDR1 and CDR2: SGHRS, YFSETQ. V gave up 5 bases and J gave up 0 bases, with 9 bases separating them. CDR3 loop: CASRKDYSYNEQFF. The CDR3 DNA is TGCGCCAGCAGGAAGGATTACTCCTACAATGAGCAGTTCTTC.

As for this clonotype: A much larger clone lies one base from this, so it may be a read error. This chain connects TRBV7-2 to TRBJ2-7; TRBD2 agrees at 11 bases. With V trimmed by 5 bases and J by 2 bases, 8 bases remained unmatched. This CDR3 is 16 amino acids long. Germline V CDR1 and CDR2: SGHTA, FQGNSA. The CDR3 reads CASSLRKTSGAYEQYF. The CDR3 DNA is TGTGCCAGCAGCCTTAGAAAGACTAGCGGGGCCTACGAGCAGTACTTC.

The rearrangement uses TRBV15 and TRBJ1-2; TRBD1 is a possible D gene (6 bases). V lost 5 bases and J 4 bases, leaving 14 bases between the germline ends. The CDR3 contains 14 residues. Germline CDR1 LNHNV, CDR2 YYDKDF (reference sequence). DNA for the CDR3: TGTGCCACCAGCCCCCAGGACAGTTCCTATGGCTACACCTTC. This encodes CATSPQDSSYGYTF.